The 20 T cell receptor beta chains presented below share a single source sample, sequenced in a study of CD8+ T cells in alopecia areata. Reverse transcription of extracted RNA yielded cDNA, which provided the sequencing template. Clones were read by immunoSEQ multiplex PCR, and TCRdb kept only the in-frame ones, dropping some. There are around 200,000 clones in the sample; almost 65% occur only once, and 1.7% lies in the top ten. Here the sequenced sample was CD4+ T cells sorted from blood, taken at week 0. All receptors derive from a human donor with alopecia areata.

V gene TRBV15 combines with J gene TRBJ1-5; 9 nucleotides agree with TRBD1. There are 15 residues in the CDR3. The J segment lost 5 bases and the V segment lost 0 bases, leaving 2 bases of the junction unmatched. Germline values: CDR1 LNHNV, CDR2 YYDKDF (reference sequence). The CDR3 DNA reads TGTGCCACCAGCAGAGACAGACAGGGGGATCAGCCCCAGCATTTT. This translates into CATSRDRQGDQPQHF.

The chain combines TRBV7-2 with TRBJ2-3; D not certain. The CDR3 is 13 residues long. Germline CDR1 and CDR2: SGHTA and FQGNSA. The ends were cut back, 5 bases at V and 11 bases at J, with 17 bases in the middle. The CDR3 protein is CASSTQFGYGQYF. The CDR3 DNA reads as TGTGCCAGCAGCACCCAGTTTGGGTACGGGCAGTATTTT.

This clone was seen more than once but under ten times. V usage is TRBV6-1 and J usage is TRBJ1-6, with 7 bases that match TRBD1. Looked up from germline, CDR1 is MNHNS and CDR2 is SASEGT. This CDR3 has 14 residues. Trimming at V came to 6 bases and at J to 5 bases, leaving 4 bases not matched to a gene. DNA of the CDR3: TGTGCCAGCAGGTGGACAGGCGATAATTCACCCCTCCACTTT. It is translated as CASRWTGDNSPLHF.

This chain links TRBV7-9 with TRBJ2-3; D might be TRBD1 (5 bases). This CDR3 has 13 residues. Trimming took 8 bases from V and 3 from J, leaving 12 bases between them. Germline V lookup: CDR1 SEHNR, CDR2 FQNEAQ (reference sequence). CDR3 nucleotide sequence: TGTGCCAGCGCAGGGTTGTTGACAGATACGCAGTATTTT. Amino acids: CASAGLLTDTQYF. The full variable domain, completed using reference TRBV7-9 and TRBJ2-3, is DTGVSQNPRHKITKRGQNVTFRCDPISEHNRLYWYRQTLGQGPEFLTYFQNEAQLEKSRLLSDRFSAERPKGSFSTLEIQRTEQGDSAMYLCASAGLLTDTQYFGPGTRLTVL.

The chain carries TRBV29-1 and TRBJ2-7; D not certain. This CDR3 contains 13 residues. The V gene lost 5 bases and the J gene lost 6 bases, with 17 bases spanning the gap. Germline CDR1 SQVTM, CDR2 ANQGSEA. This chain's CDR3 is CSVINTSPLEQYF. The CDR3 region has the DNA TGCAGCGTTATAAACACGTCCCCCCTCGAGCAGTACTTC.

The V call is TRBV4-2, the J call TRBJ2-4; no clear D gene. Germline V lookup: CDR1 LGHNA, CDR2 YNFKEQ. V gave up 0 bases and J gave up 3 bases, with 12 bases separating them. The CDR3 spans 16 residues. This chain's CDR3 is CASSQESTHGKNIQYF. CDR3 nucleotides: TGTGCCAGCAGCCAAGAGAGTACCCACGGCAAAAACATTCAGTACTTC.

The chain uses TRBV30 and TRBJ2-7, with 11 bases matching TRBD2. The CDR3 spans 14 residues. Trimming took 0 bases from V and 4 from J; bases not matched to a gene: 2. Germline CDR1 reads GTSNPN; CDR2 reads SVGIG (reference sequence). The CDR3 here is CAWSVTSGGYEQYF. CDR3 coding DNA: TGTGCCTGGAGTGTAACTAGCGGGGGATACGAGCAGTACTTC.

The genes are TRBV7-6 and TRBJ2-3, with D possibly being TRBD2 (5 bases). This CDR3 is 15 amino acids long. With 5 bases removed from V and 4 bases from J, the gap between germline ends came to 16 bases. Germline V CDR1 and CDR2: SGHVS, FNYEAQ. CDR3 sequence reads: CASSPSGSKSDTQYF. DNA of the CDR3: TGTGCCAGCAGCCCCTCGGGGTCAAAGTCAGATACGCAGTATTTT.

In nucleotides, the CDR3 is TGCAGCGCCCTGGTCCCTGAAGCTTTCTTT. Translated: CSALVPEAFF. This sequence joins TRBV29-1 and TRBJ1-1; D gene ambiguous. CDR1 and CDR2 from the germline V gene are SQVTM and ANQGSEA. The CDR3 totals 10 residues. Trimming stripped 7 bases from V and 6 bases from J, with 9 bases between.

The rearrangement links TRBV13 to TRBJ1-2; D is ambiguous. The V gene lost 3 bases and the J gene lost 7 bases, with 6 bases spanning the gap. Looked up from germline, CDR1 is PRHDT and CDR2 is FYEKMQ (reference sequence). The CDR3 length is 11 residues. The CDR3 is CASSLPGGYTF. The CDR3 DNA follows: TGTGCCAGCAGCTTGCCGGGTGGCTACACCTTC. The full variable domain, completed using reference TRBV13 and TRBJ1-2, is AAGVIQSPRHLIKEKRETATLKCYPIPRHDTVYWYQQGPGQDPQFLISFYEKMQSDKGSIPDRFSAQQFSDYHSELNMSSLELGDSALYFCASSLPGGYTFGSGTRLTVV.

The chain combines TRBV29-1 with TRBJ2-5; 7 bases align to TRBD2. There are 13 residues in the CDR3. CDR1 and CDR2 (germline): SQVTM, ANQGSEA. V trimming: 2 bases; J trimming: 5 bases; junction bases outside the gene matches: 5. The CDR3 nucleotides read TGCAGCGTTGAACGGGGGGACGGGGAGACCCAGTACTTC. Translated, it gives CSVERGDGETQYF.

V and J are TRBV5-4 and TRBJ2-3; no firm D call. The V end was cut by 2 bases, the J end by 6 bases, with 4 bases between. CDR3 length equals 11 residues. Germline CDR1 reads SGHNT; CDR2 reads YYREEE (reference sequence). Here the CDR3 reads CASSLMDTQYF. In DNA form, the CDR3 reads TGTGCCAGCAGCTTAATGGATACGCAGTATTTT.

V and J are TRBV5-6 and TRBJ2-3; possibly TRBD1 or TRBD2 for D (5 bases each). This CDR3 is 14 amino acids long. Germline CDR1 SGHDT, CDR2 YYEEEE. Trimming took off 1 base at V and 10 bases at J, with 16 bases between the two ends. CDR3 residues: CASSLRQAQEAQYF. The CDR3, as DNA: TGTGCCAGCAGCTTGAGGCAAGCACAGGAGGCGCAGTATTTT. The variable domain in full, completed from reference TRBV5-6 and TRBJ2-3, reads DAGVTQSPTHLIKTRGQQVTLRCSPKSGHDTVSWYQQALGQGPQFIFQYYEEEERQRGNFPDRFSGHQFPNYSSELNVNALLLGDSALYLCASSLRQAQEAQYFGPGTRLTVL.

The rearrangement links TRBV27 to TRBJ2-7, with a weak D call TRBD1 (6 bases). Trimming removed 3 bases from V and 2 bases from J, with 11 bases in between. The length of the CDR3 is 14 residues. Germline values: CDR1 MNHEY, CDR2 SMNVEV (reference sequence). CDR3 protein: CASSLRGSAYEQYF. The CDR3 bases are TGTGCCAGCAGTTTGAGGGGGTCAGCCTACGAGCAGTACTTC.

This clone appeared a few times. The chain couples TRBV29-1 to TRBJ1-2, with D perhaps matching TRBD1 (5 bases). This CDR3 has 13 amino acids. V shed 1 base and J shed 7 bases, with 13 bases lying between them. Per the germline V gene, CDR1 is SQVTM and CDR2 is ANQGSEA. CDR3 region: CSVEVQGVGGYTF. CDR3 sequence (DNA): TGCAGCGTTGAAGTCCAGGGAGTGGGTGGCTACACCTTC.

The CDR3 DNA reads TGTGCCAGCAGCTTGGGACCGCAACGGCCCCAGCATTTT. This translates into CASSLGPQRPQHF. The gene calls are TRBV4-2 and TRBJ1-5, with D maybe TRBD1 (5 bases). Germline loops: CDR1 LGHNA, CDR2 YNFKEQ. Trimming cost V 5 bases and J 9 bases, with 14 bases left between them. This CDR3 is built from 13 residues.

The rearrangement uses TRBV10-3 and TRBJ1-5; a possible D gene is TRBD1 (6 bases). Germline CDR1 ENHRY, CDR2 SYGVKD. The germline V and J ends were trimmed by 5 bases and 3 bases, with 14 bases remaining between them. The CDR3 totals 15 residues. CDR3 nucleotide sequence: TGTGCCATCAGTCAACCAGACAGGTTCAATCAGCCCCAGCATTTT. Protein sequence: CAISQPDRFNQPQHF.

The chain's CDR3 is CASSQDMDNSPLHF. Here the CDR3 DNA reads TGTGCCAGCAGCCAAGACATGGATAATTCACCCCTCCACTTT. V is TRBV14 and J is TRBJ1-6; D is ambiguous. Germline CDR1 SGHDN, CDR2 FVKESK. With 0 bases removed from V and 5 bases from J, the gap between germline ends came to 5 bases. The CDR3 has 14 residues.

The genes are TRBV20-1 and TRBJ2-5; D gene unclear. The V gene lost 3 bases and the J gene lost 5 bases, with 4 bases spanning the gap. The CDR3 runs to 10 residues. Germline lookup yields CDR1 DFQATT and CDR2 SNEGSKA (reference sequence). The CDR3 loop is CSARKETQYF. The CDR3 bases are TGCAGTGCTAGGAAGGAGACCCAGTACTTC.

The chain combines TRBV7-8 with TRBJ2-4; D ambiguous. CDR1 and CDR2 (germline): SGHVS, FQNEAQ. CDR3 length: 16 amino acids. V was trimmed by 2 bases and J by 6 bases, leaving 17 bases between them. CDR3 coding DNA: TGTGCCAGCAGCTTAAGGCCGCCAGGCGGCGGAAACATTCAGTACTTC. It specifies CASSLRPPGGGNIQYF.